This T cell receptor (beta chain) was retrieved from a study of blood T cell repertoires in COVID-19. At the level of the study: T cells, B-cell-depleted T cells, or PBMCs provided the cDNA or gDNA that served as material.

The CDR3 is made up of 14 amino acids. From germline, CDR1 is SGHRS and CDR2 YFSETQ. J was trimmed by 8 bases and V by 4 bases; bases with no gene match: 7. This table comes from immunoSEQ multiplex PCR, and its TCRdb copy is limited to in-frame clones, with some not included. The table shows under 200,000 clones, with approximately 81% occurring only once. Cohorts were assigned according to the clinical history that participants reported. The chain links TRBV5-1 to TRBJ1-2, with 11 bases aligning to TRBD1. The sequence derives from a man in his fifties or sixties who had recovered from COVID-19. The sample comprised PBMCs or T cells enriched from blood (not recorded which). CDR3 DNA sequence: TGCGCCAGCAGCACCTGGGACAGGGGGGGCGGCTACACCTTC. Translation gives CASSTWDRGGGYTF.